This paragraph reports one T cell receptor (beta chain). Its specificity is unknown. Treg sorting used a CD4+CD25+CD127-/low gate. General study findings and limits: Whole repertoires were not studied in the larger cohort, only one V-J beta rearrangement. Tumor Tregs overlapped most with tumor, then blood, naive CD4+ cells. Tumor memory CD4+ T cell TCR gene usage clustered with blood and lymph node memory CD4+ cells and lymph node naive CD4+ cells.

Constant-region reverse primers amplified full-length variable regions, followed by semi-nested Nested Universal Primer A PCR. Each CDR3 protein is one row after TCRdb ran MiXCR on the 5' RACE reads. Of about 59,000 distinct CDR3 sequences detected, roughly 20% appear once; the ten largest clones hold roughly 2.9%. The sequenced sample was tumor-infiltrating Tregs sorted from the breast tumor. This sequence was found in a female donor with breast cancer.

The CDR3: CSARDLLNYGYTF. CDR3 DNA sequence: TGCAGTGCTAGAGACCTTTTAAACTATGGCTACACCTTC. V is TRBV20-1 and J is TRBJ1-2; D is undetermined. The V end was cut by 0 bases, the J end by 2 bases, with 7 bases between. CDR3 length: 13 residues. Germline CDR1 and CDR2: DFQATT and SNEGSKA (reference sequence).